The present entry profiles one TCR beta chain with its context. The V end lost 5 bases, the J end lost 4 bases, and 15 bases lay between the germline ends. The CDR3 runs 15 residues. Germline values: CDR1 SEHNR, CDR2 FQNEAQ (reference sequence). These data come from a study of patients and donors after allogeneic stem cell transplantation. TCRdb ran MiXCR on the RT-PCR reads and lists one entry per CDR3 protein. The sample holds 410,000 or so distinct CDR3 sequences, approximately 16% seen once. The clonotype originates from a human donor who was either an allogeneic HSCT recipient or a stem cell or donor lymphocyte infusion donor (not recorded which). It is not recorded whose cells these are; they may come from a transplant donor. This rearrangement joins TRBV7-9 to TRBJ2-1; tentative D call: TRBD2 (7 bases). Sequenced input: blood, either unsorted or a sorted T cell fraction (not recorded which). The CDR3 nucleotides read TGTGCCAGCAGCAAGACTAGGGGGGGTTACAATGAGCAGTTCTTC. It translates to CASSKTRGGYNEQFF.